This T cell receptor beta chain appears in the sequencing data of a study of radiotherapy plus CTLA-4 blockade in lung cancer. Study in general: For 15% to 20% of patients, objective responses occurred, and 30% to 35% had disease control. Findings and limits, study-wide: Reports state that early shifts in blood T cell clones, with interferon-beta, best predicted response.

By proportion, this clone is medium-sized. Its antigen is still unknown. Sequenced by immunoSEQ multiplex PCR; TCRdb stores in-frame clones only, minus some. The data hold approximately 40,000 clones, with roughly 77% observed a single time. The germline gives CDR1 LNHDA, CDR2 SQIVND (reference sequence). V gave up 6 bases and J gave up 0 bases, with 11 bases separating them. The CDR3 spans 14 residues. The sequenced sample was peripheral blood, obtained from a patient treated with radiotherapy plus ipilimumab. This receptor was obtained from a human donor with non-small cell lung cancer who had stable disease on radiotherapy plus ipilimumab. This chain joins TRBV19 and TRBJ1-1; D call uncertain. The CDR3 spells CASSRKGMNTEAFF. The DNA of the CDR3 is TGTGCCAGTAGCAGGAAGGGCATGAACACTGAAGCTTTCTTT. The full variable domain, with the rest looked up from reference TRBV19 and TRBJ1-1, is DGGITQSPKYLFRKEGQNVTLSCEQNLNHDAMYWYRQDPGQGLRLIYYSQIVNDFQKGDIAEGYSVSREKKESFPLTVTSAQKNPTAFYLCASSRKGMNTEAFFGQGTRLTVV.